This entry lists 21 T cell receptor beta chains sequenced from one sample in a study of CD8 T cells in ankylosing spondylitis. Study-wide points: Blood from ankylosing spondylitis patients appeared to carry a characteristic roughly 8-variant TCR beta motif.

TCRdb re-called the 5' RACE reads through MiXCR, storing one row per CDR3 protein. The table lists roughly 350,000 distinct CDR3 sequences, approximately 8.2% of them singletons, with 13% to 15% in the top ten. What these receptors recognize is not known. The sample comprised blood, either unsorted or a sorted T cell fraction (not recorded which). The receptors stem from a male donor with ankylosing spondylitis.

The V gene is TRBV20-1, the J gene TRBJ2-5; D gene uncertain. The germline V gene encodes CDR1 DFQATT and CDR2 SNEGSKA (reference sequence). The CDR3 is 10 amino acids. V was cut by 2 bases and J by 5 bases, with 3 bases left in between. The CDR3 DNA follows: TGCAGTGCTAGAATTGAGACCCAGTACTTC. Protein product: CSARIETQYF.

This clonotype showed up many times. The chain recombines TRBV5-1 with TRBJ2-1, with 9 bases lining up with TRBD2. The CDR3 is 15 residues long. CDR1 and CDR2 (germline): SGHRS, YFSETQ. With 0 bases clipped from V and 12 bases from J, the junction kept 10 bases outside the gene matches. As DNA, the CDR3 is TGCGCCAGCAGCTTGGATGCTAGCGGGGCCGCGGTGCAGTTCTTC. Translated, it gives CASSLDASGAAVQFF.

In its sample, this clonotype was seen many times. V usage is TRBV5-1 and J usage is TRBJ2-7; D may be TRBD1 or TRBD2 (5 bases each). Looked up from germline, CDR1 is SGHRS and CDR2 is YFSETQ. V lost 4 bases and J 4 bases, leaving 18 bases between the germline ends. This CDR3 region has 15 residues. The CDR3 loop reads CASSTEPGREYEQYF. The CDR3 nucleotides are TGCGCCAGCAGCACGGAACCGGGACGAGAGTACGAGCAGTACTTC.

V is TRBV7-9 and J is TRBJ2-7; 11 nucleotides agree with TRBD2. Losses at the gene ends were 5 bases for V and 5 bases for J; bases not matched to a gene: 5. There are 14 residues in the CDR3. Germline V CDR1 and CDR2: SEHNR, FQNEAQ (reference sequence). CDR3 sequence: CASSLGLAGHEQYF. CDR3 DNA: TGTGCCAGCAGCCTAGGACTAGCGGGCCACGAGCAGTACTTC.

A few counts support this clonotype. The chain carries TRBV6-2 or TRBV6-3 and TRBJ2-7; tentative D call: TRBD2 (6 bases). Deletions cut 1 base from V and 3 bases from J, with 10 bases between. This CDR3 is 14 amino acids long. Germline CDR1 and CDR2: MNHEY and SVGEGT. The CDR3 nucleotides read TGTGCCAGCAGTTACTTCGGGACTCACTACGAGCAGTACTTC. This codes for CASSYFGTHYEQYF.

In this sample, this clonotype turned up a few times. The J gene is TRBJ2-1, the V gene TRBV28; D gene ambiguous. V lost 5 bases and J lost 10, with 27 bases in between. This CDR3 comprises 17 residues. Germline assignment: CDR1 MDHEN and CDR2 SYDVKM. The CDR3 coding sequence is TGTGCCAGCAGTCTCATCACTTTAAAATTACCGCTCATGGAGCAGTTCTTC. Its protein product is CASSLITLKLPLMEQFF.

This clonotype was seen at least ten times. The V call is TRBV24-1, the J call TRBJ2-1; TRBD2 aligns across 10 bases. Germline CDR1 reads KGHDR; CDR2 reads SFDVKD. The V gene end was trimmed by 4 bases and the J gene end by 0 bases; junction bases not matched to a gene: 8. The CDR3 is 18 amino acids. CDR3 DNA sequence: TGTGCCACCAGTGACCCCGGACTAGCGGAAGTCTCCTACAATGAGCAGTTCTTC. It translates to CATSDPGLAEVSYNEQFF.

This clonotype was observed many times. V gene TRBV5-1 combines with J gene TRBJ1-1, with TRBD1 as a possible D gene (5 bases). This CDR3 is 14 amino acids long. V was trimmed by 3 bases and J by 4 bases, leaving 13 bases between them. CDR1 is SGHRS, CDR2 YFSETQ, per germline. CDR3 in amino acids: CASSSGEGGTEAFF. CDR3 bases: TGCGCCAGCAGCTCGGGGGAGGGAGGCACTGAAGCTTTCTTT.

This clonotype has only a few counts. The chain has TRBV4-1 and TRBJ2-6; D might be TRBD1 (5 bases). The germline V gene has CDR1 MGHRA and CDR2 YSYEKL. The CDR3 sequence is 18 residues long. Between the trimmed V and J ends, which lost 1 base and 0 bases, there was a span of 13 bases. The CDR3 sequence is CASSQVGLAGSGANVLTF. CDR3 coding DNA: TGCGCCAGCAGCCAAGTGGGGCTTGCAGGCTCTGGGGCCAACGTCCTGACTTTC.

Only a few counts were recorded for this clonotype. The V and J genes are TRBV9 and TRBJ2-2; 9 bases agree with TRBD2. V lost 0 bases to trimming and J lost 1 base; unmatched junction nucleotides: 7. The CDR3 has 18 residues. Germline loops: CDR1 SGDLS, CDR2 YYNGEE. CDR3 nucleotide sequence: TGTGCCAGCAGCGTAGCTCTGAGCGGGAGGTGGAACACCGGGGAGCTGTTTTTT. Encoded protein: CASSVALSGRWNTGELFF.

This clonotype occurred a few times. The CDR3 DNA sequence: TGTGCCAGCAGCTACGCGGTTTACGAGCAGTACTTC. Protein sequence: CASSYAVYEQYF. The V and J genes are TRBV12-3 or TRBV12-4 and TRBJ2-7; D not certain. Trimming pared 6 bases from V and 4 bases from J, leaving 10 bases between. This CDR3 spans 12 amino acids.

V usage is TRBV28 and J usage is TRBJ2-1; TRBD2 matches 12 bases. Germline assignment: CDR1 MDHEN and CDR2 SYDVKM. CDR3 size: 19 residues. J lost 4 bases, V lost 7 bases, and 17 bases had no gene match. The CDR3 DNA sequence: TGTGCCAGCACTCCTCAGTTCGGCCTAGCGGGAGGGCCGTACAATGAGCAGTTCTTC. It translates to CASTPQFGLAGGPYNEQFF.

This clonotype was picked up a small number of times. The chain employs TRBV11-2 and TRBJ2-2, with D maybe TRBD2 (6 bases). The V gene lost 2 bases and the J gene lost 6 bases, with 16 bases spanning the gap. CDR3 length equals 16 residues. Germline CDR1 and CDR2: SGHAT and FQNNGV. The CDR3 protein is CASSLWSGEVAGELFF. In DNA form, the CDR3 reads TGTGCCAGCAGCTTATGGTCGGGAGAAGTCGCCGGGGAGCTGTTTTTT.

The chain employs TRBV10-3 and TRBJ2-7; TRBD1 aligns across 8 bases. Germline V gene data show CDR1 as ENHRY and CDR2 as SYGVKD. The CDR3 runs 14 residues. The J segment lost 6 bases and the V segment lost 8 bases, leaving 12 bases of the junction unmatched. The CDR3 loop reads CAIGPSVDRVEQYF. DNA of the CDR3: TGTGCCATCGGTCCCTCTGTGGACAGGGTCGAGCAGTACTTC.

This clonotype was picked up many times. The genes are TRBV20-1 and TRBJ1-1, with D hard to call. V was cut by 6 bases and J by 0 bases, with 11 bases left in between. Germline V gene data show CDR1 as DFQATT and CDR2 as SNEGSKA (reference sequence). The CDR3 has 13 amino acids. CDR3 sequence (DNA): TGCAGTGCCCAGACACCCATGAACACTGAAGCTTTCTTT. It encodes CSAQTPMNTEAFF.

This clonotype was counted at least ten times. The genes are TRBV29-1 and TRBJ2-1; 7 bases line up with TRBD1. Germline loops: CDR1 SQVTM, CDR2 ANQGSEA. This CDR3 spans 13 amino acids. After removal of 6 bases from V and 7 bases from J, the junction contained 9 bases not matched to a gene. Written as DNA, the CDR3 is TGCAGCGTCGGGACAGCCACCTTGAATGAGCAGTTCTTC. Its protein is CSVGTATLNEQFF.

The table lists this clonotype with many counts. The chain uses TRBV4-1 and TRBJ1-1; TRBD1 matches at 9 bases. After removal of 7 bases from V and 0 bases from J, the junction contained 15 bases not matched to a gene. This CDR3 is 18 amino acids long. Germline loops: CDR1 MGHRA, CDR2 YSYEKL. In DNA form, the CDR3 reads TGCGCCAGCACTCTATCGCCGGGACAGGGATTGATGAACACTGAAGCTTTCTTT. Amino acid sequence: CASTLSPGQGLMNTEAFF.

This clonotype was counted between two and nine times. The chain uses TRBV29-1 and TRBJ2-1, with 7 positions matching TRBD1. Germline V lookup: CDR1 SQVTM, CDR2 ANQGSEA. The CDR3 sequence is 12 residues long. V shed 4 bases, J shed 7 bases, and the junction held 4 bases outside the gene matches. The CDR3, as DNA: TGCAGCGTTGGGACAGGCAGGAATGAGCAGTTCTTC. This codes for CSVGTGRNEQFF.

This clonotype was detected many times. V and J are TRBV5-1 and TRBJ2-2; 10 bases map to TRBD2. Trimming cost V 6 bases and J 1 base; bases outside gene matches: 6. Germline V gives CDR1 SGHRS, CDR2 YFSETQ. CDR3 size: 16 residues. Here the CDR3 DNA reads TGCGCCAGCACCACAGAGCGGGAGGGGAACACCGGGGAGCTGTTTTTT. Translation: CASTTEREGNTGELFF.

This clonotype occurred many times. J is TRBJ2-7 and V is TRBV28; D gene ambiguous. This CDR3 comprises 11 residues. The V end was cut by 5 bases, the J end by 6 bases, with 8 bases between. Germline-derived CDR1 and CDR2 are MDHEN and SYDVKM. The CDR3 DNA follows: TGTGCCAGCAGTCTGCGATCCGAGCAGTACTTC. It yields the protein CASSLRSEQYF.

This clonotype has at least ten counts. V gene TRBV10-3 combines with J gene TRBJ2-1; possibly TRBD1 or TRBD2 for D (5 bases each). Germline values: CDR1 ENHRY, CDR2 SYGVKD. Trimming cost V 5 bases and J 7 bases, with 9 bases left between them. There are 12 residues in the CDR3. CDR3 amino acids: CAISPGRNEQFF. CDR3 nucleotide sequence: TGTGCCATCAGTCCAGGGAGAAATGAGCAGTTCTTC.